This is a list of T cell receptor beta chains from one sample in a study of shared clonotypes between healthy human individuals. Repertoires were generated with immunoSEQ multiplex PCR, while TCRdb's copy carries only in-frame clones and drops some. The table has approximately 2,200,000 clones, 90% to 95% seen once. Input material: naive CD8+ T cells from PBMCs. The origin of the receptors is a man aged 18 to 30 in good health. Some clones in this sample may be carry-over from other donors' samples. CDR3s include the opening cysteine and the closing phenylalanine or tryptophan. A D gene is named only where the DNA matches it firmly. A row's size may be missing; if present it is once, few, many or a size class.

>TRBV27|NA|14|NA|TRBJ1-1
TGTGCCAGCAGTTTGACCGGGGTGAACACTGAAGCTTTCTTT
CASSLTGVNTEAFF
>TRBV14|NA|13|NA|TRBJ2-7
TGTGCCAGCAGCCACAGGGTGGCCTACGAGCAGTACTTC
CASSHRVAYEQYF
>TRBV5-6|NA|15|NA|TRBJ2-5
TGTGCCAGCAGCGACGAGGGGACGAAAAAAGAGACCCAGTACTTC
CASSDEGTKKETQYF
>TRBV19|TRBD2|20|NA|TRBJ2-1
TGTGCCACCAACCCGAGGGCGGGGATAGCGGGAGGGCCGTGGTACAATGAGCAGTTCTTC
CATNPRAGIAGGPWYNEQFF
>TRBV27|TRBD2|16|NA|TRBJ2-6
TGTGCCAGCAGGGGTAGCGGGACCTCTGGGGCCAACGTCCTGACTTTC
CASRGSGTSGANVLTF
>TRBV11-2|NA|10|NA|TRBJ2-1
TGTGCCAGCAGTGGCCAGAGGCAGTTCTTC
CASSGQRQFF
>TRBV7-8|TRBD1|17|NA|TRBJ1-4
TGTGCCAGCAGCTTTGGGACAGGGCGTGCAACTAATGAAAAACTGTTTTTT
CASSFGTGRATNEKLFF
>TRBV13|TRBD2|15|NA|TRBJ2-1
TGTGCCAGCAGCTTACTAGCGGGATTCTCGAATGAGCAGTTCTTC
CASSLLAGFSNEQFF
>TRBV7-2|NA|13|NA|TRBJ1-1
TGTGCCAGCAGCTTAGTTGGGAACACTGAAGCTTTCTTT
CASSLVGNTEAFF
>TRBV30|TRBD2|14|NA|TRBJ2-1
TGTGCCTGGAGTTTCGGGACTAGTCCCACTGAGCAGTTCTTC
CAWSFGTSPTEQFF
>TRBV4-3|NA|16|NA|TRBJ2-3
TGCGCCAGCAGCCAAGATCGACGGAACTTGAGGGATACGCAGTATTTT
CASSQDRRNLRDTQYF
>TRBV2|NA|15|NA|TRBJ2-1
TGTGCCAGCAGGAACGGACAGCAAGTCTACAATGAGCAGTTCTTC
CASRNGQQVYNEQFF
>TRBV7-2|TRBD2|15|NA|TRBJ2-2
TGTGCCGGAATGGGACTAGCGGCCAACACCGGGGAGCTGTTTTTT
CAGMGLAANTGELFF
>TRBV7-9|NA|12|few|TRBJ1-5
TGTGCCAGCAGCACCCGAAGGCAGCCCCAGCATTTT
CASSTRRQPQHF
>TRBV5-8|NA|13|NA|TRBJ1-1
TGTGCCAGCAGCCTTTTGAAGGGCACTGAAGCTTTCTTT
CASSLLKGTEAFF
>TRBV7-2|NA|12|NA|TRBJ2-3
TGTGCCAGCAGCTACCTTGGGGATACGCAGTATTTT
CASSYLGDTQYF
>TRBV27|TRBD2|16|NA|TRBJ2-7
TGTGCCAGCAGTTTGTCCCCTGCCGGGAGGTTTGACGAGCAGTACTTC
CASSLSPAGRFDEQYF
>TRBV28|NA|12|NA|TRBJ2-7
TGTGCCACCCAACGGCCCCCTTACGAGCAGTACTTC
CATQRPPYEQYF
>TRBV6-1|TRBD2|18|NA|TRBJ2-1
TGTGCCAGCAGTGAAGCAGCCGTCACGCGGGAGGCCTACAATGAGCAGTTCTTC
CASSEAAVTREAYNEQFF
>TRBV27|NA|12|NA|TRBJ1-2
TGTGCCAGCAGTTTAAGAGGGGTCGGCTACACCTTC
CASSLRGVGYTF
>TRBV28|NA|20|NA|TRBJ2-2
TGTGCCAGCACACGACGCCGCTATGGGGAGGGGGCAGATCGGTTCGGGGAGCTGTTTTTT
CASTRRRYGEGADRFGELFF
>TRBV15|TRBD2|18|NA|TRBJ2-2
TGTGCCACCAGCAGAGATCAAGAGCGGGAGGTCGGAACCGGGGAGCTGTTTTTT
CATSRDQEREVGTGELFF
>TRBV5-1|NA|14|NA|TRBJ1-1
TGCGCCAGCAGCTTGACAGGGCTGAACACTGAAGCTTTCTTT
CASSLTGLNTEAFF
>TRBV4-2|NA|13|NA|TRBJ2-2
TGTGCCAGCAGCCAACCAGGCACCGGGGAGCTGTTTTTT
CASSQPGTGELFF